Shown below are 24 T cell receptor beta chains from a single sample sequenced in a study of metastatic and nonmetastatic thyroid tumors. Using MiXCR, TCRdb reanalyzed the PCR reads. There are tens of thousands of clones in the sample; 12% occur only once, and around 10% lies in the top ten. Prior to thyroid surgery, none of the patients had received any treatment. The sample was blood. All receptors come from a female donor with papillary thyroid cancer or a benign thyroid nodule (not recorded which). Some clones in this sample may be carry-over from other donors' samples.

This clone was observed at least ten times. The CDR3: CAISDVGGYTF. The CDR3 DNA is TGTGCCATCAGCGACGTTGGAGGCTACACCTTC. This chain links TRBV10-3 with TRBJ1-2; no clear D. The CDR3 consists of 11 residues. V was pared by 6 bases and J by 8 bases, with 10 bases between. Germline V CDR1 and CDR2: ENHRY, SYGVKD.

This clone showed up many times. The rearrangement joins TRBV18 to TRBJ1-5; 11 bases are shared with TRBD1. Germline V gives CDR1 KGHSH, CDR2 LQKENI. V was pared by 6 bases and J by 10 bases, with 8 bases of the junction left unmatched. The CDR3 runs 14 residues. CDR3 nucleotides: TGTGCCAGCTCGACGGGACAGGGGGTTAGTCCCCAGCATTTT. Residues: CASSTGQGVSPQHF. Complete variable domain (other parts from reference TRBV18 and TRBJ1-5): NAGVMQNPRHLVRRRGQEARLRCSPMKGHSHVYWYRQLPEEGLKFMVYLQKENIIDESGMPKERFSAEFPKEGPSILRIQQVVRGDSAAYFCASSTGQGVSPQHFGDGTRLSIL.

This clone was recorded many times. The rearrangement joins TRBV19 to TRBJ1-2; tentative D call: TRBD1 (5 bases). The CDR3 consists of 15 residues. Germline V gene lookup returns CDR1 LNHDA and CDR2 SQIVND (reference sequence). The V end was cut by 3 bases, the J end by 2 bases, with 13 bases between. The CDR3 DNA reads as TGTGCCAGTAGTATCGATGACAGAACCAACTATGGCTACACCTTC. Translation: CASSIDDRTNYGYTF.

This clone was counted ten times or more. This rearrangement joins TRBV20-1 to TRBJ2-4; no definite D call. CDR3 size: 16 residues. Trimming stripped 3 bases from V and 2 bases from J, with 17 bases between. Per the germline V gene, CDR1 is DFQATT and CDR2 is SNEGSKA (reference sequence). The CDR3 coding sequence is TGCAGTGCTAGGTCTTACACGGAAAATACCAAAAACATTCAGTACTTC. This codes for CSARSYTENTKNIQYF.

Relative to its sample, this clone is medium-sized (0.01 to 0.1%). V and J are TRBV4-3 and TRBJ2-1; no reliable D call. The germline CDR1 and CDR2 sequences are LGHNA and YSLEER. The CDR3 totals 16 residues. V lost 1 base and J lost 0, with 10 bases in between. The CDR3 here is CASSQAQFSSYNEQFF. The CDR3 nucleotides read TGCGCCAGCAGCCAAGCCCAGTTTAGCTCCTACAATGAGCAGTTCTTC.

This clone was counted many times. CDR3 loop: CASSLKGGGQETQYF. The CDR3 region has the DNA TGTGCCAGCAGCTTAAAAGGGGGCGGGCAAGAGACCCAGTACTTC. The gene calls are TRBV7-3 and TRBJ2-5; 7 positions match TRBD1. The CDR3 has 15 amino acids. V lost 1 base to trimming and J lost 2 bases; unmatched junction nucleotides: 4. The V gene's germline CDR1 is SGHTA and CDR2 FQGTGA. Filled out from reference TRBV7-3 and TRBJ2-5, the complete variable domain reads GAGVSQTPSNKVTEKGKYVELRCDPISGHTALYWYRQSLGQGPEFLIYFQGTGAADDSGLPNDRFFAVRPEGSVSTLKIQRTERGDSAVYLCASSLKGGGQETQYFGPGTRLLVL.

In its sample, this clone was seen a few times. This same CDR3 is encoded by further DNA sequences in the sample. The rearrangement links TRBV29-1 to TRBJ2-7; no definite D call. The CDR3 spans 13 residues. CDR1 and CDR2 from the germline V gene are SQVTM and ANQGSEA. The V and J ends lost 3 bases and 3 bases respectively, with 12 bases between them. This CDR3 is CSVEDGQNYEQYF. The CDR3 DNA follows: TGCAGCGTTGAGGATGGGCAGAACTACGAGCAGTACTTC.

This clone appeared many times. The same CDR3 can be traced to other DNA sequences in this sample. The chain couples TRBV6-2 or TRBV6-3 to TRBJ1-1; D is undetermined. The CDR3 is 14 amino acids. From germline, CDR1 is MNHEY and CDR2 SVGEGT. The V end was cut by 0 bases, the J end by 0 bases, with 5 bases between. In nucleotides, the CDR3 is TGTGCCAGCAGTTACTCTACAGTGAACACTGAAGCTTTCTTT. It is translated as CASSYSTVNTEAFF.

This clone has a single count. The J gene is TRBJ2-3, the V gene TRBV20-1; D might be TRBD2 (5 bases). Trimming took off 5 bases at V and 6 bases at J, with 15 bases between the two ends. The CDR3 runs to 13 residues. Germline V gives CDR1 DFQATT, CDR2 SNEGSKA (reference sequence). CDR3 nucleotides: TGCAGTGCTCCCCGGGGTGTGGCCGATACGCAGTATTTT. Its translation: CSAPRGVADTQYF.

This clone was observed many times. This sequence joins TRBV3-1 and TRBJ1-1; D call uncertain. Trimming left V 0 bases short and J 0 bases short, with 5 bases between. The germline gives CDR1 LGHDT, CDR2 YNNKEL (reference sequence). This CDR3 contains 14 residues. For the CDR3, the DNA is TGTGCCAGCAGCCAAGACGTTCTGAACACTGAAGCTTTCTTT. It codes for CASSQDVLNTEAFF.

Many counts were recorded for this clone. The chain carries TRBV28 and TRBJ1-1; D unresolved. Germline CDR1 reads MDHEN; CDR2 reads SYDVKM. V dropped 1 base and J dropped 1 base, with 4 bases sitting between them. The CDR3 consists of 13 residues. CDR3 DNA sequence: TGTGCCAGCAGTTTATCCGCGAACACTGAAGCTTTCTTT. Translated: CASSLSANTEAFF.

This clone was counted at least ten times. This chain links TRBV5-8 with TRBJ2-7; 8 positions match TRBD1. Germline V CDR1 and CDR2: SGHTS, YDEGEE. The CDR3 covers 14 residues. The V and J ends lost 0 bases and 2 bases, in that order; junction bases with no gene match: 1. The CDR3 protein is CASSLGQGPYEQYF. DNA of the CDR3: TGTGCCAGCAGCTTGGGACAGGGGCCCTACGAGCAGTACTTC.

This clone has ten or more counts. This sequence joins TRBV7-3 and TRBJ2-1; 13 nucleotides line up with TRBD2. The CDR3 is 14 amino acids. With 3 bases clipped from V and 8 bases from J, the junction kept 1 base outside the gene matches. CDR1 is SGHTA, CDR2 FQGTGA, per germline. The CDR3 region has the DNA TGTGCCAGCAGCTTCGGACTAGCGGGAGATGAGCAGTTCTTC. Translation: CASSFGLAGDEQFF.

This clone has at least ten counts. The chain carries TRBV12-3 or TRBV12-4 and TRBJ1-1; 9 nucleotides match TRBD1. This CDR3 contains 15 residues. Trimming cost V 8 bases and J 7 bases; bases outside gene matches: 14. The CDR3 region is CASGITSTGGNEAFF. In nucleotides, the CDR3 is TGTGCCAGCGGAATTACTTCGACAGGGGGGAATGAAGCTTTCTTT.

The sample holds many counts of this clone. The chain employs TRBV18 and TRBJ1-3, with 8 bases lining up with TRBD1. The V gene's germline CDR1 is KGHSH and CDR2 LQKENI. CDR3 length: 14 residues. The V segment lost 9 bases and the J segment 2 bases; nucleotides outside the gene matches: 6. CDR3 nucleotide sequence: TGTGCCAGTTCGGGACAGGCGACTGGAAACACCATATATTTT. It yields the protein CASSGQATGNTIYF.

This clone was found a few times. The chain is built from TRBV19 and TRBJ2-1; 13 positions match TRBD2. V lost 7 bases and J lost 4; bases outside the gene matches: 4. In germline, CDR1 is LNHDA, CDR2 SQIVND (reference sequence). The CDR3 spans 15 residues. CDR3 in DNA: TGTGCCAGTAAGGGACTAGCGGGACTATACAATGAGCAGTTCTTC. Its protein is CASKGLAGLYNEQFF.

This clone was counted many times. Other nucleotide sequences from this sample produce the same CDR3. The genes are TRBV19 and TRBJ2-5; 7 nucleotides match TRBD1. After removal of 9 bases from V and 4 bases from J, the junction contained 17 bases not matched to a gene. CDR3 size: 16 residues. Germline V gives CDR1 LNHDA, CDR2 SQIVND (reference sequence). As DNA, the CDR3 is TGTGCCAGCCTCCGGGACAGCCCCCCTGGAGGAGAGACCCAGTACTTC. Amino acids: CASLRDSPPGGETQYF.

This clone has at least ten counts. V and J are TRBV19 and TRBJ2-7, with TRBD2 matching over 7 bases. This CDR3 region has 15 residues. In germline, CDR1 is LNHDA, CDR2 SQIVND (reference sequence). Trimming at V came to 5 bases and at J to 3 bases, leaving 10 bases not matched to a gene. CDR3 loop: CASSLAGRKDYEQYF. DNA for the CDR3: TGTGCCAGTAGTTTAGCGGGCAGAAAGGACTACGAGCAGTACTTC.

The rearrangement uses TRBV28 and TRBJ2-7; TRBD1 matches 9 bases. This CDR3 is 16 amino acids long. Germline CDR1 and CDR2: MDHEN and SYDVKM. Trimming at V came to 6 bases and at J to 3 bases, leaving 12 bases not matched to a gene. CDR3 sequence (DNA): TGTGCCAGCAGGGAACAGGGACAGGGAAATTACTACGAGCAGTACTTC. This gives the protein CASREQGQGNYYEQYF.

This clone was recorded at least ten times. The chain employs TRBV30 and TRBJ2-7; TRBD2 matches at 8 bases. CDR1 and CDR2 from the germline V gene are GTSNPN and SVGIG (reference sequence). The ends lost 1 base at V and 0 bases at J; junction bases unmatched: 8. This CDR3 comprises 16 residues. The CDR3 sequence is CAWSGGLSGASYEQYF. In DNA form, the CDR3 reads TGTGCCTGGAGTGGGGGCCTTAGCGGGGCCTCCTACGAGCAGTACTTC.

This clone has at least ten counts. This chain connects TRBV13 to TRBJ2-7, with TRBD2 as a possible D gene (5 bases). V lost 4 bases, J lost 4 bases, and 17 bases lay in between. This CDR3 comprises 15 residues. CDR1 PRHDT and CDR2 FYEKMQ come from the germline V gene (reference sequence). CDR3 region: CASSSGLSGLYEQYF. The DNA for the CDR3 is TGTGCCAGCAGCTCCGGTTTAAGCGGCTTATACGAGCAGTACTTC.

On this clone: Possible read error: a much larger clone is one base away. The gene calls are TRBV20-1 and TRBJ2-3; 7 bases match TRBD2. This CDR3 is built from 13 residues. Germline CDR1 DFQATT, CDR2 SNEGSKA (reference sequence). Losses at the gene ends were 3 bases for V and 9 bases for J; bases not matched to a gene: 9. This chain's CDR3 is CSASSQHGRTQYF. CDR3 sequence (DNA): TGCAGTGCTAGTAGCCAGCACGGGAGGACGCAGTATTTT.

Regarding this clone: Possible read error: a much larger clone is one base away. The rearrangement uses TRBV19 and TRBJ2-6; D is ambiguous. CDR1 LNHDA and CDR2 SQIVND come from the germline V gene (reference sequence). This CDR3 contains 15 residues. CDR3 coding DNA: TGTTCCAGTCAGACTCGAGCTGCTGGGGCCAACGTCCTGACTTTC. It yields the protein CSSQTRAAGANVLTF.

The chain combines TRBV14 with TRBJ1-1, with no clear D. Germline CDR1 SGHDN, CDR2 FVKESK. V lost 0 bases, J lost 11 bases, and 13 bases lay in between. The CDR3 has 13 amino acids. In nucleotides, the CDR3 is TGTGCCAGCAGCCAAGATAGCCGGATGGCCGCTTTCTTT. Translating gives CASSQDSRMAAFF. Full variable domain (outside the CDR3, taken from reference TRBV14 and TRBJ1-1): EAGVTQFPSHSVIEKGQTVTLRCDPISGHDNLYWYRRVMGKEIKFLLHFVKESKQDESGMPNNRFLAERTGGTYSTLKVQPAELEDSGVYFCASSQDSRMAAFFGQGTRLTVV.